This T cell receptor (beta chain) is drawn from a study of blood T cell repertoires in COVID-19. Across the whole study: Acute-phase and convalescent COVID-19 samples originated in the United States, Italy and Spain.

Looked up from germline, CDR1 is SQVTM and CDR2 is ANQGSEA. The CDR3 runs to 14 residues. V lost 4 bases and J 1 base, leaving 12 bases between the germline ends. Per the original data handling: Reference gene primer amplification yielded estimated nucleated cell counts. Method: immunoSEQ multiplex PCR; TCRdb's copy keeps in-frame clones and lacks some. V and J calls and clone size are given by that table; D and trimming were obtained from the DNA. The table lists around 80,000 clones, over 75% of them singletons. The TCR comes from a human donor in a cohort sampled during active COVID-19. V gene TRBV29-1 combines with J gene TRBJ2-3; weak D call: TRBD2 (6 bases). The specimen sequenced was peripheral blood. In DNA form, the CDR3 reads TGCAGCGTTGTAATGGCTAGCGGCACAGATACGCAGTATTTT. Its translation is CSVVMASGTDTQYF.